Given below is one TCR beta chain in context. Its antigen is currently not known. It has no much larger one-base neighbor in the sample; base qualities were not kept. The immunoSEQ Assay, a bias-controlled multiplex PCR, was used to amplify TCRbeta CDR3 regions from genomic DNA. In the authors' own workflow: The number of nucleated cells in each sample was estimated from the amplification of reference gene primers within the assay. Sequence reads were collapsed and filtered to measure the absolute abundance of every unique TCRbeta CDR3 rearrangement. Productive Simpson clonality was computed per sample as the square root of Simpson's diversity index over productive rearrangements. The table comes from immuneACCESS by way of TCRdb, which keeps in-frame sequences with V and J called. Part of the clones is missing from these tables; in studies checked, under half for an unresolved V gene and the rest for unknown reasons. The D gene and trimming were derived from the DNA, and the V and J assignments and clone size from that table. The sample includes about 310,000 clones, with 89% observed a single time. Of the sample, roughly 5.2% falls within the top ten clones.

This sample is part of a study of blood T cell repertoires in COVID-19 (dated by TCRdb to about 2020). About the study as a whole: Samples covering the acute and convalescent phases of COVID-19 were provided by collaborators in the United States, Italy and Spain. The material from the prospective study consisted of cDNA or gDNA derived from T cells, B-cell-depleted T cells, or PBMCs. Deeply sampled blood TCRbeta repertoires from subjects exposed to, actively infected with, or recovered from COVID-19 were included in the dataset. The repertoires were released in a freely available public database intended as a resource for research on the immune response to SARS-CoV-2. The samples were drawn from two sources: the first 160 participants of the ongoing ImmuneRACE study, and 1,000 to 1,500 subjects contributed by 6 global collaborators. Sample metadata almost always included a de-identified subject ID, COVID-19 status, age in years and sex. HLA class I and class II types, where available, came from metadata supplied by the sample provider rather than from assay-based typing. Beyond this particular receptor, the publication reports: How much clinical and demographic metadata was included differed by source and by participant, and the metadata was provided uncurated.

Participants in the prospective study were enrolled through a virtual design, were aged about 18 to 90 years, and lived in about 25 United States geographic areas. In the prospective study, participants were assigned to cohorts based on the clinical history participants reported in a screening survey and a study questionnaire. For ImmuneRACE Cohort 3, a participant was defined as recovered based on two consecutive negative NP/OP PCR tests, clearance by a healthcare professional, or resolution of symptoms. Mobile phlebotomists in the prospective study collected whole blood, serum and a nasopharyngeal or oropharyngeal swab from every participant. Prospective study participants could optionally give additional blood draws and questionnaires over an approximately 2-month period. Before DNA extraction, prospective study blood samples were shipped either frozen or at room temperature. The TCR comes from a man in his sixties who had recovered from COVID-19. Sequencing used PBMCs or T cells enriched from blood (not recorded which).

The DNA sequence is given as TGTGCCAGCAGTTTAGGTAGCCAGTACTACAATGAGCAGTTCTTC. Its translation is CASSLGSQYYNEQFF. The chain links TRBV27 with TRBJ2-1, with the D gene too uncertain to name. Spanning cysteine to phenylalanine, the CDR3 consists of 15 amino acids. Only the CDR3 DNA is retained, 45 bases long and in frame from the first base. The germline V gene (reference sequence) gives CDR1 as MNHEY and CDR2 as SMNVEV. A distance of 11 bases separates the germline ends of V and J, which lose 2 bases and 3 bases respectively.